This T cell receptor beta chain originates from a study of cytomegalovirus exposure and HLA in healthy donors. Looking at the study overall: Clustering assigned 81% of the 350 to 400 genotyped donors to the Caucasian-associated ancestry cluster. Study-wide findings and caveats: Association with HLA alleles at 0.05 false discovery rate was found for around 17,000 TCR beta sequences in a later analysis.

Germline V gene sequence: CDR1 SEHNR, CDR2 FQNEAQ (reference sequence). The CDR3 contains 13 residues. As regards this clone: Its specificity is unknown. An end of the junction does not agree with germline; a read error may underlie this.

Researchers ran the PCR with 60 Vbeta and 13 Jbeta primers. This table comes from immunoSEQ multiplex PCR, and its TCRdb copy is limited to in-frame clones, with some not included. Seen here are roughly 140,000 clones, 80% to 90% observed once, and the top ten hold more than 2%. The genes are TRBV7-9 and TRBJ2-5; the D gene is possibly TRBD1 (6 bases). Sequencing was performed on PBMCs. This receptor was obtained from a woman between 18 and 29 years old in good health and CMV-seronegative. This CDR3 reads CSSSLGQLWEQYF. In DNA, the CDR3 is TGTTCCAGCAGCCTCGGACAGCTATGGGAGCAGTACTTC.